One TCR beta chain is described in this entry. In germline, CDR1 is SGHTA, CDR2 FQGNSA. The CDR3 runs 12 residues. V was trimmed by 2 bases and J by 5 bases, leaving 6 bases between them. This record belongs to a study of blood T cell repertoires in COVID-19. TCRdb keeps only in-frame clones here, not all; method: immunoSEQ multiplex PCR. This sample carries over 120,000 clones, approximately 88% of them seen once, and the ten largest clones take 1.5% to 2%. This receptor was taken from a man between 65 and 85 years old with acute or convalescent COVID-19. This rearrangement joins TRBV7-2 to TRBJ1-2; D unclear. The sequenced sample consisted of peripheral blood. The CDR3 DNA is TGTGCCAGCAGCTTACACGGTTATGGCTACACCTTC. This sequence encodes CASSLHGYGYTF.